The TCR beta chain under discussion was sequenced for a study of blood T cell repertoires in COVID-19 (dated by TCRdb to 2018 to 2021). About the study as a whole: Samples covering the acute and convalescent phases of COVID-19 were provided by collaborators in the United States, Italy and Spain. The material from the prospective study consisted of cDNA or gDNA derived from T cells, B-cell-depleted T cells, or PBMCs. The dataset comprised deeply sampled blood TCRbeta repertoires from subjects exposed to, actively infected with, or recovered from COVID-19. The repertoires were made available in a free public database intended to serve as a resource for research on the immune response to SARS-CoV-2. The samples were drawn from the first 160 participants of the ongoing ImmuneRACE study and from 1,200 or so subjects provided by 6 global collaborators. The sample metadata nearly always contained a de-identified subject ID, COVID-19 status, age in years and sex. HLA class I and class II types, where available, came from metadata supplied by the sample provider rather than from assay-based typing.

Germline trimming amounts to 7 bases on V and 5 bases on J, with 7 as the count of junction bases outside the gene matches. According to the germline V gene (reference sequence), CDR1 reads LNHDA and CDR2 reads SQIVND. The CDR3 runs 14 amino acids, cysteine and phenylalanine included. Only CDR3 DNA is held: 42 bases, read in frame from base 1. Concerning this clone: Its antigen specificity is not known. No quality values exist for individual bases; no much larger clone is one base distant.

The immunoSEQ Assay, a bias-controlled multiplex PCR, was used to amplify TCRbeta CDR3 regions from genomic DNA. In the source study's methods: Within the assay, amplification of reference gene primers was used to estimate how many nucleated cells each sample contained. To quantify the absolute abundance of each unique TCRbeta CDR3 rearrangement, sequence reads were collapsed and filtered. For each sample, productive Simpson clonality was calculated as the square root of Simpson's diversity index over productive rearrangements. TCRdb mirrors the immuneACCESS table, restricted to in-frame sequences. Some clones are absent from its copies; in checked studies, under half trace to an unresolved V gene, and the reason for the others is unknown. Clonal size and the V and J genes are those of that table, whereas D and trimming came from the DNA. Counted in this sample were more than 250,000 clones; around 88% of them appeared once. Clones ranked in the top ten supply roughly 1.9% of the sample.

A second Seattle source provided samples from volunteer blood donors who had recovered from COVID-19. Each collaborating institution followed its own protocols to collect whole blood in K2EDTA tubes. Collaborator samples were shipped for TCRbeta analysis as frozen whole blood, isolated PBMCs, or DNA extracted from either sample type. The study at large found these results: The quantity of clinical and demographic metadata differed by source and by participant and was supplied without curation.

The chain joins TRBV19 to TRBJ2-2; TRBD1 agrees with 7 junctional bases. The material sequenced was peripheral blood. This TCR came from a woman in her thirties who had recovered from COVID-19. The DNA is TGTGCCAGTAACTATCGACAGGGAACCGGGGAGCTGTTTTTT. This is translated as CASNYRQGTGELFF.